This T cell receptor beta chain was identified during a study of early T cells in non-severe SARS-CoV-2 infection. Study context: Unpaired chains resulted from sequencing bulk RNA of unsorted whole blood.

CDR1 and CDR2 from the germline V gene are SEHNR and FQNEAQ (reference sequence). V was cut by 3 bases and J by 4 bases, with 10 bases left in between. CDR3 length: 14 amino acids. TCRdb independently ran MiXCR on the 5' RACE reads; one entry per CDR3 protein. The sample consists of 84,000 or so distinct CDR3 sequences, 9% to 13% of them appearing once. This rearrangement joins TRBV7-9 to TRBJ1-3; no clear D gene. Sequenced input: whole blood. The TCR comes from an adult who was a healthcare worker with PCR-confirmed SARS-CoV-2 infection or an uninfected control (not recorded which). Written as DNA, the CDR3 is TGTGCCAGCAGCTTGGATGGTTCAGGAAACACCATATATTTT. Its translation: CASSLDGSGNTIYF.